This T cell receptor beta chain comes out of a study of Graves' ophthalmopathy and Graves' hyperthyroidism. Study results and caveats: In blood, most expanded thyroid clonotypes above 0.001 frequency were also detected. Sensitivity reached 85% to 90% and specificity approximately 81% for a 13-signature model separating ophthalmopathy from stable hyperthyroidism.

Exclusion covered patients with other autoimmune diseases or uncontrolled infections (as well as pregnancy or lactation). PBMCs were density-gradient isolated from roughly 9.5 ml fresh blood. After removal of 6 bases from V and 0 bases from J, the junction contained 8 bases not matched to a gene. Germline V gene data show CDR1 as MDHEN and CDR2 as SYDVKM. CDR3 length: 15 amino acids. A remark on this clonotype: Its specificity is unknown.

Amplification targeted the TCR beta CDR3 regions, with RNA transcripts as the source material. Amplification began with first-round RT-PCR using HTBI primers, then second-round multiplex PCR was performed. TCRdb reanalysed the multiplex PCR reads using MiXCR and keeps one entry per CDR3 protein. The sample contains hundreds of thousands of distinct CDR3 sequences, 22% of which appear only once. The V and J genes are TRBV28 and TRBJ2-7, with 7 bases matching TRBD1. The TCR was taken from a woman younger than 30 with stable Graves' hyperthyroidism. Some clones in this sample may be carry-over from other donors' samples. Sequenced: peripheral blood. The CDR3 DNA follows: TGTGCCAGCAGCCGCAACAGGGGAAACTCCTACGAGCAGTACTTC. This sequence encodes CASSRNRGNSYEQYF.